These 13 T cell receptor beta chains were sequenced from one sample in a study of OX40 agonist ivuxolimab in advanced cancers. Clones were read by immunoSEQ multiplex PCR, and TCRdb kept only the in-frame ones, dropping some. Of roughly 67,000 clones listed, roughly 90% are singletons. This material consisted of CD4+ or CD8+ T cells sorted from blood, taken in a trial of the OX40 agonist ivuxolimab. All receptors come from an adult with an advanced solid tumor such as melanoma, head and neck, liver or kidney cancer.

This chain uses TRBV7-9 with TRBJ2-1; 8 bases match TRBD2. Trimming at V came to 2 bases and at J to 4 bases, leaving 7 bases not matched to a gene. There are 16 residues in the CDR3. From germline, CDR1 is SEHNR and CDR2 FQNEAQ (reference sequence). The CDR3 loop is CASSLSTGTSYNEQFF. CDR3 nucleotide sequence: TGTGCCAGCAGCTTAAGTACCGGGACTAGTTACAATGAGCAGTTCTTC.

The sample holds a few counts of this clone. The genes are TRBV4-1 and TRBJ1-2; D is uncertain. CDR1 MGHRA and CDR2 YSYEKL come from the germline V gene. The V end was cut by 0 bases, the J end by 1 base, with 3 bases between. The CDR3 is 13 amino acids. CDR3 protein: CASSQEINYGYTF. The CDR3, as DNA: TGCGCCAGCAGCCAAGAAATTAACTATGGCTACACCTTC.

V gene TRBV5-8 combines with J gene TRBJ2-1; a possible D gene is TRBD2 (6 bases). V was shortened by 0 bases and J by 5 bases, with 12 bases between the two germline ends. Germline V lookup: CDR1 SGHTS, CDR2 YDEGEE. This CDR3 is 15 amino acids long. CDR3 amino acids: CASSLDGGNHNEQFF. In DNA, the CDR3 is TGTGCCAGCAGCTTGGACGGCGGGAACCACAATGAGCAGTTCTTC.

The V gene is TRBV6-6, the J gene TRBJ1-5, with D possibly TRBD1 on 6 matching bases. Germline loops: CDR1 MNHNY, CDR2 SVGAGI (reference sequence). This CDR3 is built from 14 residues. V was shortened by 5 bases and J by 2 bases, with 10 bases between the two germline ends. DNA for the CDR3: TGTGCCAGCAGTCAACAGGGAGGCAATCAGCCCCAGCATTTT. Protein: CASSQQGGNQPQHF.

The genes are TRBV28 and TRBJ1-2, with D hard to call. The length of the CDR3 is 15 residues. The germline V and J ends were trimmed by 7 bases and 0 bases, with 15 bases remaining between them. The germline V gene encodes CDR1 MDHEN and CDR2 SYDVKM. In DNA form, the CDR3 reads TGTGCCAGCACCCAACAGTGGGGAGCTAACTATGGCTACACCTTC. Translating it yields CASTQQWGANYGYTF.

This chain connects TRBV30 to TRBJ2-7; D remains ambiguous. The ends were cut back, 0 bases at V and 5 bases at J, with 14 bases in the middle. CDR3 size: 14 residues. The germline gives CDR1 GTSNPN, CDR2 SVGIG (reference sequence). CDR3 amino acids: CAWSVPARPNEQYF. CDR3 sequence (DNA): TGTGCCTGGAGTGTACCGGCCAGGCCAAACGAGCAGTACTTC.

The chain carries TRBV7-9 and TRBJ2-7; the D gene is possibly TRBD2 (5 bases). The CDR3 runs 13 residues. Germline CDR1 and CDR2: SEHNR and FQNEAQ (reference sequence). V was pared by 1 base and J by 7 bases, with 11 bases between. The CDR3 bases are TGTGCCAGCAGCTTAGGGGAGCTGCGGGAGCAGTACTTC. Its translation is CASSLGELREQYF.

This clone has only a few counts. The J gene is TRBJ1-1, the V gene TRBV19; D is unresolved. There are 15 residues in the CDR3. Trimming pared 5 bases from V and 0 bases from J, leaving 13 bases between. Per the germline V gene, CDR1 is LNHDA and CDR2 is SQIVND (reference sequence). As DNA, the CDR3 is TGTGCCAGTAGTCCCTCGTGGACGGTGAACACTGAAGCTTTCTTT. It encodes CASSPSWTVNTEAFF.

This clone was observed once. V and J are TRBV2 and TRBJ2-3; 8 bases agree with TRBD2. The germline V gene has CDR1 SNHLY and CDR2 FYNNEI. V was clipped by 6 bases and J by 1 base; unmatched bases: 6. The CDR3 length is 15 residues. The CDR3: CASRKREMGTDTQYF. CDR3 in DNA: TGTGCCAGCAGGAAGCGGGAGATGGGCACAGATACGCAGTATTTT.

The CDR3 coding sequence is TGTGCCAGCAGCTTCTGGACCACAGATACGCAGTATTTT. This translates into CASSFWTTDTQYF. The chain has TRBV5-5 and TRBJ2-3, with D unclear. The germline gives CDR1 SGHKS, CDR2 YYEKEE (reference sequence). Trimming removed 2 bases from V and 2 bases from J, with 6 bases in between. The CDR3 runs to 13 residues.

As DNA, the CDR3 is TGTGCCAGCAGTCCGAGGACAGTAAGCTCCTACGAGCAGTACTTC. Residues: CASSPRTVSSYEQYF. The chain combines TRBV28 with TRBJ2-7, with D possibly matching TRBD1 (6 bases). Trimming removed 5 bases from V and 0 bases from J, with 14 bases in between. Germline CDR1 MDHEN, CDR2 SYDVKM. The CDR3 contains 15 residues. Full variable domain (remainder filled in from reference TRBV28 and TRBJ2-7): DVKVTQSSRYLVKRTGEKVFLECVQDMDHENMFWYRQDPGLGLRLIYFSYDVKMKEKGDIPEGYSVSREKKERFSLILESASTNQTSMYLCASSPRTVSSYEQYFGPGTRLTVT.

V gene TRBV7-3 combines with J gene TRBJ2-2; 8 nucleotides line up with TRBD2. CDR3 size: 15 residues. V dropped 4 bases and J dropped 4; count of bases not matched to a gene: 5. CDR1 SGHTA and CDR2 FQGTGA come from the germline V gene. The CDR3 sequence is CASSSSGTSTGELFF. The CDR3 coding sequence is TGTGCCAGCAGCTCCTCCGGGACTAGCACCGGGGAGCTGTTTTTT.

This sequence joins TRBV27 and TRBJ2-1, with 9 bases fitting TRBD1. The germline V gene has CDR1 MNHEY and CDR2 SMNVEV (reference sequence). The CDR3 has 13 residues. J lost 3 bases, V lost 8 bases, and 2 bases had no gene match. CDR3 DNA sequence: TGTGCCAGCCGGGACAGGGTCTACAATGAGCAGTTCTTC. Translated: CASRDRVYNEQFF.